This T cell receptor (beta chain) was sequenced for a study of T-cell reconstitution after alpha-beta-depleted transplantation in children. This clonotype has a count of ten or more. Per the germline V gene, CDR1 is DFQATT and CDR2 is SNEGSKA (reference sequence). V lost 8 bases, J lost 4 bases, and 10 bases lay in between. There are 11 residues in the CDR3. The authors prepared the TCRbeta library with unique molecular identifiers. In TCRdb, the PCR reads were re-called with MiXCR into one record per CDR3 protein. The sample records around 450,000 distinct CDR3 sequences, over 9.5% being singletons. The sequencing used PBMCs, collected before TCRalphabeta/CD19-depleted stem cell transplant. The chain couples TRBV20-1 to TRBJ2-3; D is unresolved. The clonotype was recovered from a child aged 2-15 years with inherited bone marrow failure, due to receive a stem cell transplant. DNA of the CDR3: TGCAGTCCGTCCTCGGCAGATACGCAGTATTTT. It yields the protein CSPSSADTQYF.